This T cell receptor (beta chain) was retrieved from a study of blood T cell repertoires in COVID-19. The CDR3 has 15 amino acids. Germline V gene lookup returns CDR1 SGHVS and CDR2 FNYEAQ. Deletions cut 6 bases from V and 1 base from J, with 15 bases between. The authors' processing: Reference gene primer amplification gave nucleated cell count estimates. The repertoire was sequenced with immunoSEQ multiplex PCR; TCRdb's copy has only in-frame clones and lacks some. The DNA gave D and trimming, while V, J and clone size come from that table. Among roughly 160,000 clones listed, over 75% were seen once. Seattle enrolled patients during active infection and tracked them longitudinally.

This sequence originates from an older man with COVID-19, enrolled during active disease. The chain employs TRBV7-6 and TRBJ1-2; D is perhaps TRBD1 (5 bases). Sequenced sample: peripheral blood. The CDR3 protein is CASSPSGTINYGYTF. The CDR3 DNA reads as TGTGCCAGCAGTCCCTCAGGGACTATTAACTATGGCTACACCTTC.